This is a list of T cell receptor beta chains from one sample in a study of circulating CD8 cells and anti-PD-1 response in melanoma. TCRdb analysed the reads with MiXCR anew, one entry per CDR3 protein. The sample lists 2,000 to 3,000 distinct CDR3 sequences; roughly 8.6% were seen once. Sequences were derived from CD8+ T cells from PBMCs, sampled at baseline or after one month of anti-PD-1 therapy (not recorded which). The receptors shown here come from a human donor with melanoma. Each CDR3 is given with its conserved first and last residue. D genes are given only for firm matches. The size field is filled for only some rows; it gives once, few, many or a size class.

DNA,CDR3,J,D,V,size
TGTGCCAGCAAGGACAGGTCAGCCAAAAACATTCAGTACTTC,CASKDRSAKNIQYF,TRBJ2-4,TRBD1,TRBV7-3,medium-sized
TGTGCCAGCAGAGGAAGCGGACTAGCGGGGGGCACTAGCTCCTACGAGCAGTACTTC,CASRGSGLAGGTSSYEQYF,TRBJ2-7,TRBD2,TRBV12-3/TRBV12-4,medium-sized
TGTGCCAGCAGCACCCTAACTAGCGGGGGAACGGAGCAGTACTTC,CASSTLTSGGTEQYF,TRBJ2-7,TRBD2,TRBV5-4,medium-sized
TGTGCCAGCAGTTTGGAACGGACAGGGGGTAATGGCTACACCTTC,CASSLERTGGNGYTF,TRBJ1-2,TRBD1,TRBV27,medium-sized
TGTGCCACCCACCGGGTGGGGGCTTTCGCAGATACGCAGTATTTT,CATHRVGAFADTQYF,TRBJ2-3,NA,TRBV15,NA
TGTGCCAGTAGTATCCGAGCGGGGGGCGTTAATGAGCAGTTCTTC,CASSIRAGGVNEQFF,TRBJ2-1,TRBD2,TRBV19,medium-sized
TGTGCCAGCACGCGCGGGGGGCGGGTACAAGAGACCCAGTACTTC,CASTRGGRVQETQYF,TRBJ2-5,TRBD2,TRBV27,medium-sized
TGTGCCAGCAGCTTAACAGGGACGGATGAAAAACTGTTTTTT,CASSLTGTDEKLFF,TRBJ1-4,NA,TRBV5-4,NA
TGTGCCAGCAGTTCCGACGACACGTCCTACAATGAGCAGTTCTTC,CASSSDDTSYNEQFF,TRBJ2-1,NA,TRBV28,medium-sized
TGTGCCAGCAGCTTAGCCCAAGAGACCCAGTACTTC,CASSLAQETQYF,TRBJ2-5,NA,TRBV11-2,NA
TGTGCCAGCAGCTTTAAAGTACTCGTGAGTCTTGGTACAGATACGCAGTATTTT,CASSFKVLVSLGTDTQYF,TRBJ2-3,NA,TRBV5-4,medium-sized
TGTGCCAGCAGTGGGTTGGGGGGTTCTTACAATGAGCAGTTCTTC,CASSGLGGSYNEQFF,TRBJ2-1,NA,TRBV2,medium-sized
TGTGCCAGTAGTATCACGGCCATGACTGAAGCTTTCTTT,CASSITAMTEAFF,TRBJ1-1,NA,TRBV19,medium-sized
TGTGCCAGCAGCTTGACAGGGGCAATACACGAGCAGTACTTC,CASSLTGAIHEQYF,TRBJ2-7,TRBD1,TRBV5-4,medium-sized
TGTGCCAGCAGTCCTACCCCCGCGCAATCCTACAATGAGCAGTTCTTC,CASSPTPAQSYNEQFF,TRBJ2-1,NA,TRBV27,few
TGCAGCGCCCCCGGACTTATTCAAACACAATCCTACAATGAGCAGTTCTTC,CSAPGLIQTQSYNEQFF,TRBJ2-1,NA,TRBV29-1,medium-sized
TGTGCCAGCAGGCCCTGGGAGGGGGCTGTGGGGTCCTACAATGAGCAGTTCTTC,CASRPWEGAVGSYNEQFF,TRBJ2-1,NA,TRBV27,medium-sized
TGTGCCAGCAGCGCAGACATGAGGGAAACCGGGGAGCTGTTTTTT,CASSADMRETGELFF,TRBJ2-2,NA,TRBV5-6,medium-sized
TGCAGCGTTGAAGGTGTCAGGGAACGACTTACCTACAATGAGCAGTTCTTC,CSVEGVRERLTYNEQFF,TRBJ2-1,NA,TRBV29-1,medium-sized
TGTGCCAGCGGACACAGCTACGAGCAGTACTTC,CASGHSYEQYF,TRBJ2-7,NA,TRBV25-1,medium-sized
TGTGCCAGCAGCTTGGTGGGGGCACGGGAAGAGACCCAGTACTTC,CASSLVGAREETQYF,TRBJ2-5,NA,TRBV5-6,few
TGCAGCGTTGAAGATCTTAGGACAGCCTACAATGAGCAGTTCTTC,CSVEDLRTAYNEQFF,TRBJ2-1,NA,TRBV29-1,medium-sized
TGTGCCAGCAGTCCCCCTGCGGAAGACCGATACGAGCAGTACTTC,CASSPPAEDRYEQYF,TRBJ2-7,NA,TRBV28,medium-sized
TGTGCCAGCAGCATCCTCCGGGGGGGGAGGTACGAGCAGTACTTC,CASSILRGGRYEQYF,TRBJ2-7,TRBD2,TRBV13,medium-sized
TGTGCCAGCAGCTTAGGGACTAGCGTCTATTCTGAGCAGTTCTTC,CASSLGTSVYSEQFF,TRBJ2-1,TRBD2,TRBV11-2,large
TGTGCCAGCAGCGTAGCTGGATCCAGGGAGGGAGAGACCCAGTACTTC,CASSVAGSREGETQYF,TRBJ2-5,TRBD2,TRBV9,medium-sized